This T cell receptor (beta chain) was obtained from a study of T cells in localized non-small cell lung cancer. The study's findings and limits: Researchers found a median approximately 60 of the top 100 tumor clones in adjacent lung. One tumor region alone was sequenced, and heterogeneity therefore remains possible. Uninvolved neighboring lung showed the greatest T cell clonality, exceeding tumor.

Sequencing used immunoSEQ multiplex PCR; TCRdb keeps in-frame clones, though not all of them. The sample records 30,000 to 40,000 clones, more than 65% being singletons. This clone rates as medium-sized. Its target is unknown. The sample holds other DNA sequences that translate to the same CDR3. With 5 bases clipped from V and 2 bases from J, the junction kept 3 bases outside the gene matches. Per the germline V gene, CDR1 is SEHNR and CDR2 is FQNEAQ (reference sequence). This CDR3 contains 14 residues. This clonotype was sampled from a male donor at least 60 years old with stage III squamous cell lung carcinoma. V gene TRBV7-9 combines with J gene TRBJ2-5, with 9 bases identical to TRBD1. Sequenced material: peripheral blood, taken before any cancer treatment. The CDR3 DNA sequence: TGTGCCAGCAGCCAACAGGGGGCTCAAGAGACCCAGTACTTC. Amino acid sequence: CASSQQGAQETQYF.